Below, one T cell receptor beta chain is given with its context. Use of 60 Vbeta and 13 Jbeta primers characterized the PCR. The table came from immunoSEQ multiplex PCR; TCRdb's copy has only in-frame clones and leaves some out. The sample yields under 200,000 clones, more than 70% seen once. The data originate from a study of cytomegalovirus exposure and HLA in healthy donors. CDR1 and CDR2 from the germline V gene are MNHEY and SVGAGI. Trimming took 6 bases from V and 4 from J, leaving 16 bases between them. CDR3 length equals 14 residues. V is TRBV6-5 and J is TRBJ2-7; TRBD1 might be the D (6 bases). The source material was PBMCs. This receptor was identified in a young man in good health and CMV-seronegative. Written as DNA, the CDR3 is TGTGCCAGCAGGGCCGGGGCAGGGGTATACGAGCAGTACTTC. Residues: CASRAGAGVYEQYF.